The rows below give T cell receptor beta chains drawn from one sample of a study of blood T cells in healthy people across ages. TCRdb fed the 5' RACE reads into MiXCR, producing one record per CDR3 protein. The sample includes about 1.1 million distinct CDR3 sequences, more than 30% of them seen just once. Sequencing used blood. Source of these receptors: a man aged 18 to 29 in good health. CDR3s include the opening cysteine and the closing phenylalanine or tryptophan. A D gene is named only where the DNA matches it firmly. Expanded clones are given a class, and other clones once, few, many or no size at all.

j_gene: TRBJ2-4; abundance: NA; v_gene: TRBV7-2; len: 18; d_gene: NA; CDR3nt: TGTGCCAGCAGCTTAGAGGGCCAGAGGGCCCCGGCCAAAAACATTCAGTACTTC; CDR3aa: CASSLEGQRAPAKNIQYF
j_gene: TRBJ1-5; abundance: NA; v_gene: TRBV27; len: 14; d_gene: TRBD1; CDR3nt: TGTGCCAGCAGACCCGGAGGGGGCAGTCAGCCCCAGCATTTT; CDR3aa: CASRPGGGSQPQHF
j_gene: TRBJ1-2; abundance: NA; v_gene: TRBV7-2; len: 14; d_gene: NA; CDR3nt: TGTGCCAGCAGCTCCCAGGGTCGGGTGGATGGCTACACCTTC; CDR3aa: CASSSQGRVDGYTF
j_gene: TRBJ1-4; abundance: few; v_gene: TRBV10-3; len: 15; d_gene: NA; CDR3nt: TGTGCCATCAGTGATGGGGGGGGCACTAATGAAAAACTGTTTTTT; CDR3aa: CAISDGGGTNEKLFF
j_gene: TRBJ1-2; abundance: many; v_gene: TRBV4-1; len: 15; d_gene: NA; CDR3nt: TGCGCCAGCAGCCAGGTGCGCAGCCCTAACTATGGCTACACCTTC; CDR3aa: CASSQVRSPNYGYTF
j_gene: TRBJ1-1; abundance: few; v_gene: TRBV18; len: 15; d_gene: TRBD1; CDR3nt: TGTGCCAGCTCACAGAACAGGGGGCCGGACACTGAAGCTTTCTTT; CDR3aa: CASSQNRGPDTEAFF
j_gene: TRBJ2-1; abundance: many; v_gene: TRBV20-1; len: 13; d_gene: NA; CDR3nt: TGCAGTGCTAACCGGGGGGCATACAATGAGCAGTTCTTC; CDR3aa: CSANRGAYNEQFF
j_gene: TRBJ2-5; abundance: few; v_gene: TRBV29-1; len: 13; d_gene: NA; CDR3nt: TGCAGCGTTGAGGAGGGGCGGCAAGAGACCCAGTACTTC; CDR3aa: CSVEEGRQETQYF
j_gene: TRBJ1-6; abundance: many; v_gene: TRBV25-1; len: 15; d_gene: TRBD1; CDR3nt: TGTGCCAGCAGTGAATGGGGACAGAGTCCTTCACCCCTCCACTTT; CDR3aa: CASSEWGQSPSPLHF
j_gene: TRBJ2-1; abundance: NA; v_gene: TRBV20-1; len: 12; d_gene: NA; CDR3nt: TGCAGTGCCGTCGTGCAGGGTAGCGAGCAGTTCTTC; CDR3aa: CSAVVQGSEQFF
j_gene: TRBJ1-1; abundance: NA; v_gene: TRBV28; len: 15; d_gene: NA; CDR3nt: TGTGCCAGCAGTTTAGACCAAACTGGCGGCACTGAAGCTTTCTTT; CDR3aa: CASSLDQTGGTEAFF
j_gene: TRBJ1-1; abundance: NA; v_gene: TRBV4-1; len: 13; d_gene: TRBD1; CDR3nt: TGCGCCAGCAGCCAAGATGGAGGACAGGGAGCTTTCTTT; CDR3aa: CASSQDGGQGAFF
j_gene: TRBJ2-7; abundance: NA; v_gene: TRBV7-8; len: 13; d_gene: NA; CDR3nt: TGTGCCAGCAGCCTAACAGGAATCTACGAGCAGTACTTC; CDR3aa: CASSLTGIYEQYF
j_gene: TRBJ1-2; abundance: NA; v_gene: TRBV20-1; len: 14; d_gene: NA; CDR3nt: TGCAGTGCTCTTCCGGGGGTGGGAAACTATGGCTACACCTTC; CDR3aa: CSALPGVGNYGYTF
j_gene: TRBJ2-1; abundance: few; v_gene: TRBV9; len: 12; d_gene: NA; CDR3nt: TGTGCCAGCAGCGGGACAGTAAATGAGCAGTTCTTC; CDR3aa: CASSGTVNEQFF
j_gene: TRBJ2-5; abundance: few; v_gene: TRBV12-3/TRBV12-4; len: 13; d_gene: NA; CDR3nt: TGTGCCAGCACCCTCGGGGTAAAAGAGACCCAGTACTTC; CDR3aa: CASTLGVKETQYF
j_gene: TRBJ1-2; abundance: NA; v_gene: TRBV7-9; len: 16; d_gene: NA; CDR3nt: TGTGCCAGCAGCGGTACCAAGGACAAAACTAACTATGGCTACACCTTC; CDR3aa: CASSGTKDKTNYGYTF
j_gene: TRBJ2-3; abundance: NA; v_gene: TRBV7-2; len: 16; d_gene: TRBD2; CDR3nt: TGTGCCAGCAGCTCTAAAAGCGGGGGGCGCACAGATACGCAGTATTTT; CDR3aa: CASSSKSGGRTDTQYF
j_gene: TRBJ2-7; abundance: many; v_gene: TRBV2; len: 15; d_gene: TRBD1; CDR3nt: TGTGCCAGCAGCATCAGGACAGGGATCGCCTACGAGCAGTACTTC; CDR3aa: CASSIRTGIAYEQYF
j_gene: TRBJ1-1; abundance: NA; v_gene: TRBV7-7; len: 13; d_gene: NA; CDR3nt: TGTGCCAGCAGCCCGGACTTGGAGGGCGAAGCTTTCTTT; CDR3aa: CASSPDLEGEAFF
j_gene: TRBJ1-1; abundance: few; v_gene: TRBV7-9; len: 14; d_gene: NA; CDR3nt: TGTGCCAGCAGTCAAGCAGGCTTGAACACTGAAGCTTTCTTT; CDR3aa: CASSQAGLNTEAFF
j_gene: TRBJ2-7; abundance: few; v_gene: TRBV9; len: 16; d_gene: NA; CDR3nt: TGTGCCAGCCACCCATACAGGGAGAATAGGAACAATGAGCAGTACTTC; CDR3aa: CASHPYRENRNNEQYF
j_gene: TRBJ2-2; abundance: few; v_gene: TRBV20-1; len: 11; d_gene: NA; CDR3nt: TGCAGTGCGCCAGGGGCCGGGGAGCTGTTTTTT; CDR3aa: CSAPGAGELFF
j_gene: TRBJ1-2; abundance: few; v_gene: TRBV7-9; len: 16; d_gene: NA; CDR3nt: TGTGCCAGCAGCTTAGCGTCGACTAAGAAATACTATGGCTACACCTTC; CDR3aa: CASSLASTKKYYGYTF
j_gene: TRBJ1-1; abundance: NA; v_gene: TRBV5-1; len: 14; d_gene: TRBD1; CDR3nt: TGCGCCAGCAGCTGGAAGACAGGGGGCACTGAAGCTTTCTTT; CDR3aa: CASSWKTGGTEAFF
j_gene: TRBJ1-4; abundance: few; v_gene: TRBV20-1; len: 13; d_gene: TRBD1; CDR3nt: TGCAGTGCCCAAAGGACAGGGAACGGAAAACTGTTTTTT; CDR3aa: CSAQRTGNGKLFF
j_gene: TRBJ2-3; abundance: NA; v_gene: TRBV9; len: 16; d_gene: NA; CDR3nt: TGTGCCAGCAGCCCCGAACCACACGGGGGGCCAGATACGCAGTATTTT; CDR3aa: CASSPEPHGGPDTQYF
j_gene: TRBJ2-1; abundance: few; v_gene: TRBV5-1; len: 14; d_gene: NA; CDR3nt: TGCGCCAGCAGCCCGGACGGGACACTCCATGAGCAGTTCTTC; CDR3aa: CASSPDGTLHEQFF
j_gene: TRBJ2-3; abundance: few; v_gene: TRBV27; len: 14; d_gene: NA; CDR3nt: TGTGCCAGCGGAAGGACAGTAGGCACAGATACGCAGTATTTT; CDR3aa: CASGRTVGTDTQYF
j_gene: TRBJ2-7; abundance: few; v_gene: TRBV14; len: 15; d_gene: TRBD2; CDR3nt: TGTGCCAGCAGCCAAGGTCCTAGCGGGGGCTACGAGCAGTACTTC; CDR3aa: CASSQGPSGGYEQYF
j_gene: TRBJ2-3; abundance: NA; v_gene: TRBV28; len: 16; d_gene: TRBD1; CDR3nt: TGTGCCAGCAGTCCTGGTGGGACAGAAGTCACAGATACGCAGTATTTT; CDR3aa: CASSPGGTEVTDTQYF
j_gene: TRBJ2-3; abundance: NA; v_gene: TRBV7-2; len: 20; d_gene: NA; CDR3nt: TGTGCCAGCAGCTTAGTAACCGCCCTCCCGGTCTCCACTAGCACAGATACGCAGTATTTT; CDR3aa: CASSLVTALPVSTSTDTQYF
j_gene: TRBJ2-1; abundance: NA; v_gene: TRBV4-1; len: 14; d_gene: NA; CDR3nt: TGCGCCAGCAGCACCGGGACGCGGGTTGGTGAGCAGTTCTTC; CDR3aa: CASSTGTRVGEQFF
j_gene: TRBJ2-3; abundance: few; v_gene: TRBV9; len: 14; d_gene: TRBD1; CDR3nt: TGTGCCAGCAGCATCCACAGGACAGGGGAAGGGCAGTATTTT; CDR3aa: CASSIHRTGEGQYF
j_gene: TRBJ2-5; abundance: few; v_gene: TRBV6-6; len: 12; d_gene: NA; CDR3nt: TGTGCCAGCAGAGGGGGTGGTGGGACCCAGTACTTC; CDR3aa: CASRGGGGTQYF
j_gene: TRBJ1-5; abundance: NA; v_gene: TRBV6-1; len: 14; d_gene: NA; CDR3nt: TGTGCCAGCAGTGACTACAGGCCTAGGCAGCCCCAGCATTTT; CDR3aa: CASSDYRPRQPQHF
j_gene: TRBJ1-2; abundance: few; v_gene: TRBV5-1; len: 15; d_gene: NA; CDR3nt: TGCGCCAGCAGCTTGGATTCGGAGGGGTTGGATGGCTACACCTTC; CDR3aa: CASSLDSEGLDGYTF
j_gene: TRBJ2-5; abundance: NA; v_gene: TRBV7-9; len: 16; d_gene: NA; CDR3nt: TGTGCCAGCAGCTTAAGCCGGACAGCCGTAAAAGAGACCCAGTACTTC; CDR3aa: CASSLSRTAVKETQYF
j_gene: TRBJ2-7; abundance: NA; v_gene: TRBV9; len: 16; d_gene: TRBD2; CDR3nt: TGTGCCAGCAGCTCCCCCTTGGGGACTAGCAGAAATGAGCAGTACTTC; CDR3aa: CASSSPLGTSRNEQYF
j_gene: TRBJ1-1; abundance: few; v_gene: TRBV29-1; len: 14; d_gene: NA; CDR3nt: TGCAGCGTAAGAGTGGAAGCCATGAACACTGAAGCTTTCTTT; CDR3aa: CSVRVEAMNTEAFF
j_gene: TRBJ2-1; abundance: few; v_gene: TRBV9; len: 14; d_gene: NA; CDR3nt: TGTGCCAGCAGCCTCGGGCTCCTTGACAATGAGCAGTTCTTC; CDR3aa: CASSLGLLDNEQFF
j_gene: TRBJ2-3; abundance: NA; v_gene: TRBV12-3/TRBV12-4; len: 12; d_gene: NA; CDR3nt: TGTGCCAGTACCAGGGGAAGTGATACGCAGTATTTT; CDR3aa: CASTRGSDTQYF
j_gene: TRBJ1-5; abundance: NA; v_gene: TRBV12-3/TRBV12-4; len: 15; d_gene: NA; CDR3nt: TGTGCCAGCAGTTTTGAAGGGGTCGGCAATCAGCCCCAGCATTTT; CDR3aa: CASSFEGVGNQPQHF
j_gene: TRBJ1-1; abundance: few; v_gene: TRBV20-1; len: 13; d_gene: NA; CDR3nt: TGCAGTGCTAGAGGGGAAAAGAACACTGAAGCTTTCTTT; CDR3aa: CSARGEKNTEAFF
j_gene: TRBJ1-1; abundance: NA; v_gene: TRBV6-5; len: 11; d_gene: NA; CDR3nt: TGTGCCAGCCTGACGGGGGCTGAAGCTTTCTTT; CDR3aa: CASLTGAEAFF
j_gene: TRBJ1-1; abundance: NA; v_gene: TRBV5-1; len: 14; d_gene: NA; CDR3nt: TGCGCCAGCAGCCACGAGACACCGAACACTGAAGCTTTCTTT; CDR3aa: CASSHETPNTEAFF
j_gene: TRBJ2-1; abundance: NA; v_gene: TRBV6-2/TRBV6-3; len: 16; d_gene: NA; CDR3nt: TGTGCCAGCAGTTATTTGGGGCCCCACTCCTACAATGAGCAGTTCTTC; CDR3aa: CASSYLGPHSYNEQFF
j_gene: TRBJ2-3; abundance: NA; v_gene: TRBV6-2/TRBV6-3; len: 14; d_gene: TRBD2; CDR3nt: TGTGCCAGCAAGCGGGGGGAATACACAGATACGCAGTATTTT; CDR3aa: CASKRGEYTDTQYF
j_gene: TRBJ1-1; abundance: few; v_gene: TRBV7-2; len: 14; d_gene: NA; CDR3nt: TGTGCCAGCAGCTTGTACAATAGTGACACTGAAGCTTTCTTT; CDR3aa: CASSLYNSDTEAFF
j_gene: TRBJ1-1; abundance: NA; v_gene: TRBV15; len: 14; d_gene: TRBD1; CDR3nt: TGTGCCACCAGCATAGCAGGGGGGAACACTGAAGCTTTCTTT; CDR3aa: CATSIAGGNTEAFF
j_gene: TRBJ1-1; abundance: few; v_gene: TRBV15; len: 15; d_gene: NA; CDR3nt: TGTGCCACCAGCAGAGATCGGGCAGCGAACACTGAAGCTTTCTTT; CDR3aa: CATSRDRAANTEAFF
j_gene: TRBJ1-3; abundance: NA; v_gene: TRBV6-1; len: 16; d_gene: NA; CDR3nt: TGTGCCAGCAGTCCCCGGGGGCCCCTCTCTGGAAACACCATATATTTT; CDR3aa: CASSPRGPLSGNTIYF
j_gene: TRBJ1-4; abundance: few; v_gene: TRBV27; len: 14; d_gene: NA; CDR3nt: TGTGCCAGCAGTCAAAGGGGTCGGGGTGAAAAACTGTTTTTT; CDR3aa: CASSQRGRGEKLFF
j_gene: TRBJ1-2; abundance: few; v_gene: TRBV11-2; len: 14; d_gene: TRBD1; CDR3nt: TGTGCCAGCAGCGGGAGGACAGGGAACTATGGCTACACCTTC; CDR3aa: CASSGRTGNYGYTF
j_gene: TRBJ1-4; abundance: NA; v_gene: TRBV25-1; len: 16; d_gene: TRBD1; CDR3nt: TGTGCCAGCAGTAACCCGGACAGGGCGGACCTGGAAAAACTGTTTTTT; CDR3aa: CASSNPDRADLEKLFF
j_gene: TRBJ2-5; abundance: few; v_gene: TRBV28; len: 13; d_gene: NA; CDR3nt: TGTGCCAGCAGTCCCCCAAGTAGGGAGACCCAGTACTTC; CDR3aa: CASSPPSRETQYF
j_gene: TRBJ1-1; abundance: few; v_gene: TRBV5-1; len: 14; d_gene: NA; CDR3nt: TGCGCCAGCAGCCCACACCCCTTGAACACTGAAGCTTTCTTT; CDR3aa: CASSPHPLNTEAFF
j_gene: TRBJ2-3; abundance: NA; v_gene: TRBV7-9; len: 12; d_gene: TRBD2; CDR3nt: TGTGCCAGCAGCCCCCGGGACTATGCGCAGTATTTT; CDR3aa: CASSPRDYAQYF